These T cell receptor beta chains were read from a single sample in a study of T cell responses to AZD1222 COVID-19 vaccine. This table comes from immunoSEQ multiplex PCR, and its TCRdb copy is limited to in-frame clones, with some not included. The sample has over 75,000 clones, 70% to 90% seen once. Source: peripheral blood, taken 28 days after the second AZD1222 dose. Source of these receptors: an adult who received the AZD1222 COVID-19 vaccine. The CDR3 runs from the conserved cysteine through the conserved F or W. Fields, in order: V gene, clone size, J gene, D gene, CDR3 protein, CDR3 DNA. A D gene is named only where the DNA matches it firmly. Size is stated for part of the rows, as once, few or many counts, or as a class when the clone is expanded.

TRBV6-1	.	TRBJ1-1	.	CASSENGLNTEAFF	TGTGCCAGCAGTGAAAACGGATTGAACACTGAAGCTTTCTTT
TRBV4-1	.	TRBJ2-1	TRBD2	CASSQVFTSGGEQFF	TGCGCCAGCAGCCAAGTGTTTACTAGCGGCGGTGAGCAGTTCTTC
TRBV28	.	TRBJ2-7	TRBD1	CASSLVGQGVYEQYF	TGTGCCAGCAGTTTAGTGGGACAGGGTGTTTACGAGCAGTACTTC
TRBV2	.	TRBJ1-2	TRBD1	CASSTPGQNGYTF	TGTGCCAGCAGCACCCCGGGACAGAATGGCTACACCTTC
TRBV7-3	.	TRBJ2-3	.	CASSLGTESVHTQYF	TGTGCCAGCAGCCTAGGCACAGAAAGTGTGCATACGCAGTATTTT
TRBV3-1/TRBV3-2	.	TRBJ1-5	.	CASSQEGNQPQHF	TGTGCCAGCAGCCAAGAAGGGAATCAGCCCCAGCATTTT
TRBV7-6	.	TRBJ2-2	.	CASSPSAAPNTGELFF	TGTGCCAGCAGCCCTAGTGCAGCACCGAACACCGGGGAGCTGTTTTTT
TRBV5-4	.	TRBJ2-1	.	CASSLTGEEFF	TGTGCCAGCAGCTTGACAGGTGAGGAGTTCTTC
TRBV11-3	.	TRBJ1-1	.	CASSPHGGSTEAFF	TGTGCCAGCAGCCCTCACGGGGGGTCCACTGAAGCTTTCTTT
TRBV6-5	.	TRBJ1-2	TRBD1	CASSQQGLYGYTF	TGTGCCAGCAGCCAACAGGGGTTGTATGGCTACACCTTC
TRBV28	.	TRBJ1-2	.	CASSLKRQYGYTF	TGTGCCAGCAGTTTAAAACGGCAGTATGGCTACACCTTC
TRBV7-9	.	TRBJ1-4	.	CASSPTFGNYITNEKLFF	TGTGCCAGCAGCCCAACGTTCGGCAACTACATAACTAATGAAAAACTGTTTTTT
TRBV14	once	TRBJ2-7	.	CASSQAGGVLNREYF	TGTGCCAGCAGCCAAGCTGGAGGGGTCCTAAACCGGGAGTACTTC
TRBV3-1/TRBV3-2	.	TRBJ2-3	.	CASSQPLQPSTDTQYF	TGTGCCAGCAGCCAGCCGCTACAACCTAGCACAGATACGCAGTATTTT
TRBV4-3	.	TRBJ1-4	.	CASSHPRGGVDEKLFF	TGCGCCAGCAGCCACCCAAGGGGGGGGGTGGACGAAAAACTGTTTTTT
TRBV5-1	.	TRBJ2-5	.	CASSLQETQYF	TGCGCCAGCAGCTTGCAGGAGACCCAGTACTTC
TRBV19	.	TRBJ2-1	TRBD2	CASSTGGANEQFF	TGTGCCAGTAGTACGGGGGGGGCCAATGAGCAGTTCTTC
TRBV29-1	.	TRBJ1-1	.	CSVEGRMNTEAFF	TGCAGCGTCGAGGGCAGAATGAACACTGAAGCTTTCTTT
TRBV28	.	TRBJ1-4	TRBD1	CASGGTANEKLFF	TGTGCCAGCGGCGGGACAGCTAATGAAAAACTGTTTTTT
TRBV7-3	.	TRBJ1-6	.	CASSSGPGGDSPLHF	TGTGCCAGCAGCTCCGGACCCGGAGGTGATTCACCCCTCCACTTT
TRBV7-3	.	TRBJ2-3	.	CASRGDGDTQYF	TGTGCCAGCAGGGGGGACGGGGATACGCAGTATTTT
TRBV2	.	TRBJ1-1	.	CASSSTGTEPTEAFF	TGTGCCAGCTCATCAACCGGGACGGAACCCACTGAAGCTTTCTTT
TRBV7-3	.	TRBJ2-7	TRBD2	CASSLSPIGLAGVPYEQYF	TGTGCCAGCAGCTTAAGCCCCATTGGACTAGCGGGAGTCCCATACGAGCAGTACTTC
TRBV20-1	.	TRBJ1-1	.	CSGGVNTEAFF	TGCAGTGGTGGGGTGAACACTGAAGCTTTCTTT
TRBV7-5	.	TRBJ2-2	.	CARSPWGGTSGRPGTGELFF	TGTGCCAGAAGCCCCTGGGGGGGGACTAGCGGGAGGCCGGGCACCGGGGAGCTGTTTTTT
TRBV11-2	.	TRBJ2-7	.	CASSPPETILYEQYF	TGTGCCAGCAGCCCGCCCGAGACTATCCTATACGAGCAGTACTTC
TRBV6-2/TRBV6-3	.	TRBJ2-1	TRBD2	CASSLAGLVNEQFF	TGTGCCAGCAGTTTAGCGGGACTGGTCAATGAGCAGTTCTTC
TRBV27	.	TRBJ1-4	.	CASSPQGTNEKLFF	TGTGCCAGCAGTCCCCAGGGTACTAATGAAAAACTGTTTTTT
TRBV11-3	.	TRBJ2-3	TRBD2	CASSLVAGGPPDTQYF	TGTGCCAGCAGCTTAGTTGCGGGAGGGCCCCCAGATACGCAGTATTTT
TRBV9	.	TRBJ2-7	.	CASSPTLAGSSYEQYF	TGTGCCAGCAGCCCAACCCTGGCAGGGAGCTCCTACGAGCAGTACTTC
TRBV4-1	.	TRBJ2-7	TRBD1	CASSQTGSYEQYF	TGCGCCAGCAGCCAGACAGGGTCCTACGAGCAGTACTTC
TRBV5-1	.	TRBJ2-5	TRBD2	CASSLRVAGGPGETQYF	TGCGCCAGCAGCTTGAGGGTAGCGGGAGGGCCTGGAGAGACCCAGTACTTC
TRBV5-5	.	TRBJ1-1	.	CASSPNRLLNTEAFF	TGTGCCAGCAGCCCAAACAGGTTATTGAACACTGAAGCTTTCTTT
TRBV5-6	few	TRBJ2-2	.	CASSSLGELFF	TGTGCCAGCAGCTCCCTCGGGGAGCTGTTTTTT
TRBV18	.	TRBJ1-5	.	CASSLGQVNNQPQHF	TGTGCCAGCTCACTAGGGCAGGTTAATAATCAGCCCCAGCATTTT
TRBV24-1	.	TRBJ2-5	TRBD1	CATSDGGQGVQETQYF	TGTGCCACCAGTGATGGAGGACAGGGAGTTCAAGAGACCCAGTACTTC